The 14 T cell receptor beta chains presented below share a single source sample, sequenced in a study of T cell repertoires in cytomegalovirus infection (dated by TCRdb to between 2018 and 2021). Explained via the paper, the treatment or condition label denotes: in vitro stimulation with specific CMV peptide epitopes to enrich CMV-specific T cells. Data came from an Illumina HiSeq 1500. TCRdb reanalyzed the raw reads on its own, using fastp at Q25 for trimming and MiXCR for clone calling, and kept in-frame beta chains. Rows are unified per CDR3 protein, each entry keeping the most common DNA and genes. Here the sample has roughly 150,000 distinct CDR3 sequences; approximately 30% occur a single time. Roughly half of the sample goes to the ten largest clones. Their antigens are not known. The sample here was CD8+ T cells from cultured PBMCs, taken from culture after CMV antigen stimulation. These receptors were taken from a human donor in good health (CMV status not recorded). Some clones in this sample may be carry-over from other donors' samples.

This chain links TRBV5-4 with TRBJ2-3; 7 positions match TRBD2. Germline CDR1 reads SGHNT; CDR2 reads YYREEE (reference sequence). The CDR3 runs 16 residues. The junction had 13 bases not matched to a gene; V was cut back by 0 bases and J by 9 bases. The CDR3 spells CASSLGASGGIATQYF. The CDR3 DNA follows: TGTGCCAGCAGCTTGGGGGCTAGCGGAGGGATTGCCACGCAGTATTTT. Combining the CDR3 with reference TRBV5-4 and TRBJ2-3 gives the whole variable domain ETGVTQSPTHLIKTRGQQVTLRCSSQSGHNTVSWYQQALGQGPQFIFQYYREEENGRGNFPPRFSGLQFPNYSSELNVNALELDDSALYLCASSLGASGGIATQYFGPGTRLTVL.

The rearrangement joins TRBV6-6 to TRBJ1-1; D is possibly TRBD1 (6 bases). The CDR3 contains 16 residues. CDR1 is MNHNY and CDR2 is SVGAGI in the germline V gene (reference sequence). V lost 2 bases to trimming and J lost 1 base, with 14 bases between them. For the CDR3, the DNA is TGTGCCAGCAGTTACGAATTAGGGGGGAGGAACACTGAAGCTTTCTTT. Translated, it gives CASSYELGGRNTEAFF.

This clonotype has only a few counts. The chain employs TRBV4-1 and TRBJ2-7; 8 positions match TRBD2. Germline V gene sequence: CDR1 MGHRA, CDR2 YSYEKL. The CDR3 contains 14 residues. The V segment lost 1 base and the J segment 3 bases; nucleotides outside the gene matches: 2. Written as DNA, the CDR3 is TGCGCCAGCAGCCAAGTAGGGACTAGCTACGAGCAGTACTTC. It codes for CASSQVGTSYEQYF.

As to this clonotype: A much larger clonotype is one base distant, so this may be a read error. The V gene is TRBV13, the J gene TRBJ2-7; the D is unclear. This CDR3 is built from 13 residues. Trimming removed 3 bases at V and 0 bases at J, with 6 bases between. Germline V gene data show CDR1 as PRHDT and CDR2 as FYEKMQ (reference sequence). Here the CDR3 reads CASSFLSSYEQYF. The CDR3 DNA follows: TGTGCCAGCAGCTTCCTTAGCTCCTACGAGCAGTACTTC.

This clonotype was counted a few times. The chain carries TRBV4-1 and TRBJ2-1; maybe TRBD2 (6 bases). This CDR3 comprises 16 residues. Germline CDR1 MGHRA, CDR2 YSYEKL. V lost 0 bases and J lost 3, with 12 bases in between. The CDR3 DNA sequence: TGCGCCAGCAGCCAAGATTACCAGGAGGGCTACAATGAGCAGTTCTTC. It encodes CASSQDYQEGYNEQFF.

Ten or more counts support this clonotype. The CDR3 loop is CASTPQGGNQPQHF. The CDR3 DNA sequence: TGTGCCAGTACCCCACAGGGGGGCAATCAGCCCCAGCATTTT. The genes are TRBV19 and TRBJ1-5, with TRBD1 matching over 8 bases. V lost 7 bases, J lost 2 bases, and 4 bases stayed unmatched. Per germline, CDR1 LNHDA and CDR2 SQIVND (reference sequence). The CDR3 totals 14 residues.

This clonotype was counted a few times. The V gene is TRBV18, the J gene TRBJ2-1, with 9 nucleotides matching TRBD1. With 3 bases clipped from V and 5 bases from J, the junction kept 8 bases outside the gene matches. The CDR3 has 16 residues. Germline CDR1 is KGHSH and CDR2 is LQKENI. In DNA form, the CDR3 reads TGTGCCAGCTCACCCTTTCGGGACAGGGTCCACAATGAGCAGTTCTTC. Translating gives CASSPFRDRVHNEQFF.

This clonotype has just a few counts. The chain joins TRBV4-1 to TRBJ1-6; D is ambiguous. V was trimmed by 0 bases and J by 13 bases, leaving 16 bases between them. CDR3 length: 15 amino acids. Germline V CDR1 and CDR2: MGHRA, YSYEKL. The CDR3 sequence: CASSQDRTDGAPLHF. The CDR3 nucleotides read TGCGCCAGCAGCCAAGATAGAACGGATGGTGCGCCCCTCCACTTT.

This clonotype has at least ten counts. V gene TRBV18 combines with J gene TRBJ1-1, with 7 bases matching TRBD1. Per germline, CDR1 KGHSH and CDR2 LQKENI. CDR3 size: 15 residues. J lost 3 bases, V lost 3 bases, and 7 bases had no gene match. The CDR3 DNA reads TGTGCCAGCTCACCCCAGGGGGGAGGAGACACTGAAGCTTTCTTT. It translates to CASSPQGGGDTEAFF.

This chain connects TRBV20-1 to TRBJ2-3; a weak D match, TRBD2 (6 bases). The CDR3 sequence is 14 residues long. Trimming removed 3 bases at V and 3 bases at J, with 13 bases between. The germline gives CDR1 DFQATT, CDR2 SNEGSKA (reference sequence). CDR3 bases: TGCAGTGCTAGGCGGGAACTAGCAACAGATACGCAGTATTTT. Its translation: CSARRELATDTQYF.

This clonotype was counted between two and nine times. The CDR3 reads CASSLLGTGWEQYF. CDR3 DNA: TGTGCCAGCAGTCTCCTGGGGACAGGGTGGGAGCAGTACTTC. The chain joins TRBV27 to TRBJ2-7; 9 nucleotides agree with TRBD1. V lost 5 bases, J lost 7 bases, and 9 bases stayed unmatched. Germline values: CDR1 MNHEY, CDR2 SMNVEV (reference sequence). The CDR3 runs 14 residues.

This chain connects TRBV6-5 to TRBJ2-3; D is uncertain. V was shortened by 2 bases and J by 2 bases, with 8 bases between the two germline ends. Germline loops: CDR1 MNHEY, CDR2 SVGAGI. This CDR3 is 14 amino acids long. The CDR3, as DNA: TGTGCCAGCAGTTACGGTTCCCCCACAGATACGCAGTATTTT. Translation: CASSYGSPTDTQYF.

This clonotype counts as medium-sized (0.01 to 0.1%). The rearrangement joins TRBV4-2 to TRBJ2-3; D might be TRBD2 (6 bases). V was clipped by 0 bases and J by 4 bases, with 11 bases between them. The CDR3 is 15 amino acids. The germline CDR1 and CDR2 sequences are LGHNA and YNFKEQ. CDR3 sequence: CASSQEEGRADTQYF. The CDR3, as DNA: TGTGCCAGCAGCCAAGAGGAGGGGCGGGCAGATACGCAGTATTTT.

This clonotype has ten or more counts. The chain combines TRBV7-6 with TRBJ1-3, with 7 bases fitting TRBD1. The germline V gene has CDR1 SGHVS and CDR2 FNYEAQ. CDR3 length equals 16 residues. V shed 4 bases, J shed 0 bases, and the junction held 6 bases outside the gene matches. The CDR3 loop reads CASSSRDSGSGNTIYF. In DNA, the CDR3 is TGTGCCAGCAGCTCTCGGGACAGTGGCTCTGGAAACACCATATATTTT.